The rows below give T cell receptor beta chains drawn from one sample of a study of blood T cell repertoires in COVID-19. Sequenced by immunoSEQ multiplex PCR; TCRdb stores in-frame clones only, minus some. The table includes fewer than 250,000 clones, approximately 83% detected once. The sample taken for sequencing was peripheral blood. The receptors here all came from a woman between 50 and 59 years old with acute or convalescent COVID-19. CDR3s include the opening cysteine and the closing phenylalanine or tryptophan. A D gene is named only where the DNA matches it firmly. A clone size is listed for some rows: how often the clone was seen (once, few, many), or a class if it is expanded.

V	size	D	J	CDR3	DNA
TRBV10-1	.	TRBD1	TRBJ2-1	CASSRDRSNEQFF	TGCGCCAGTAGCCGGGACAGGTCTAATGAGCAGTTCTTC
TRBV5-4	many	.	TRBJ1-2	CASSLVEVAGYTF	TGTGCCAGCAGCTTGGTTGAAGTTGCGGGCTACACCTTC
TRBV4-1	once	TRBD1	TRBJ2-7	CASSRGQGAYEQYF	TGCGCCAGCAGCCGGGGACAGGGGGCTTACGAGCAGTACTTC
TRBV19	.	TRBD1	TRBJ1-5	CASSRAGQTQPQHF	TGTGCCAGTAGTCGCGCGGGACAGACCCAGCCCCAGCATTTT
TRBV4-1	.	.	TRBJ2-3	CASSPEGGALTDTQYF	TGCGCCAGCAGCCCGGAGGGGGGGGCCCTCACAGATACGCAGTATTTT
TRBV21-1	.	.	TRBJ1-2	CASNKRLKGQGRNGYTF	TGTGCCAGCAACAAAAGACTTAAAGGACAGGGGCGGAATGGCTACACCTTC
TRBV20-1	.	.	TRBJ1-6	CSAREGDPLHF	TGCAGTGCTAGAGAGGGAGATCCCCTCCACTTT
TRBV2	.	.	TRBJ1-5	CASSTRRSTNQPQHF	TGTGCCAGCAGTACTCGAAGGAGTACCAATCAGCCCCAGCATTTT
TRBV11-2	.	TRBD2	TRBJ2-7	CASSSPTSGTYEQYF	TGTGCCAGCAGCTCGCCGACTAGCGGGACATACGAGCAGTACTTC
TRBV7-9	.	TRBD1	TRBJ1-5	CASSSSGQGVNQPQHF	TGTGCCAGCAGCTCCTCCGGACAGGGCGTAAATCAGCCCCAGCATTTT
TRBV30	.	TRBD1	TRBJ1-4	CAWSAGTGEKLFF	TGTGCCTGGAGTGCCGGGACAGGGGAAAAACTGTTTTTT
TRBV4-2	.	.	TRBJ1-1	CASSANSDRDTEAFF	TGTGCCAGCAGCGCTAACTCCGATCGGGACACTGAAGCTTTCTTT
TRBV13	.	TRBD2	TRBJ2-7	CASSFRGRGGSYEQYF	TGTGCCAGCAGCTTTCGCGGGCGGGGGGGCTCCTACGAGCAGTACTTC
TRBV9	few	.	TRBJ1-1	CASSVDGQNTEAFF	TGTGCCAGCAGCGTAGATGGGCAGAACACTGAAGCTTTCTTT
TRBV24-1	once	.	TRBJ2-5	CATSDLTSQETQYF	TGTGCCACCAGTGACCTAACGAGTCAAGAGACCCAGTACTTC
TRBV7-2	once	TRBD1	TRBJ2-3	CASRVSGTGVRDTQYF	TGTGCCAGCAGGGTTTCCGGGACAGGGGTGAGAGATACGCAGTATTTT
TRBV5-6	.	.	TRBJ1-1	CASSLALGRGTEAFF	TGTGCCAGCAGCTTGGCCTTGGGTAGAGGCACTGAAGCTTTCTTT
TRBV4-2	.	.	TRBJ2-7	CASSQTGSHSYEQYF	TGTGCCAGCAGCCAAACAGGGTCACACTCCTACGAGCAGTACTTC
TRBV5-8	.	.	TRBJ2-5	CASRSRQEIQETQYF	TGTGCCAGCAGGAGTCGACAGGAGATCCAAGAGACCCAGTACTTC
TRBV7-9	.	.	TRBJ2-1	CASSLVGGRGNEQFF	TGTGCCAGCAGCTTAGTCGGGGGCAGGGGGAATGAGCAGTTCTTC
TRBV5-4	.	TRBD1	TRBJ2-7	CASSRDRGRTYEQYF	TGTGCCAGCAGCCGAGACAGGGGCCGAACCTACGAGCAGTACTTC
TRBV9	.	.	TRBJ2-2	CASSRGEETGELFF	TGTGCCAGCAGCCGTGGGGAGGAGACCGGGGAGCTGTTTTTT
TRBV24-1	.	.	TRBJ1-5	CATSDPRGPQHF	TGTGCCACCAGTGACCCTAGGGGCCCCCAGCATTTT
TRBV11-1	.	.	TRBJ2-5	CASTSFQGQETQYF	TGTGCCAGCACCTCCTTCCAGGGGCAAGAGACCCAGTACTTC
TRBV14	.	.	TRBJ1-2	CASSRSQGRAEGYTF	TGTGCCAGCAGCCGGAGTCAGGGGCGCGCAGAGGGCTACACCTTC
TRBV19	.	.	TRBJ1-3	CASSRQPPGSGNTIYF	TGTGCCAGTAGTAGACAGCCTCCCGGCTCTGGAAACACCATATATTTT
TRBV23-1	.	TRBD2	TRBJ2-3	CASSQSGRAQYF	TGCGCCAGCAGTCAATCGGGGAGGGCGCAGTATTTT